Below, 9 T cell receptor beta chains from the same sample are listed, as sequenced in a study of human CD8 memory T cell subsets. The authors made TCR beta libraries using UMI-labeled 5' RACE. TCRdb reprocessed the 5' RACE reads, keeping one entry per CDR3 protein, no DNA. The sample table includes some 7,000 distinct CDR3 sequences. Sample: CD8+ T cells from PBMCs. The receptor source for this set is a human donor in good health.

The chain is built from TRBV9 and TRBJ2-1; TCRdb names TRBD2, which stays unverified in the absence of DNA. There are 16 residues in the CDR3. From germline, CDR1 is SGDLS and CDR2 YYNGEE. CDR3 sequence reads: CASSRELAGIYNEQFF.

Frequency places this clonotype as medium-sized. The chain has TRBV7-9 and TRBJ2-3. Per germline, CDR1 SEHNR and CDR2 FQNEAQ (reference sequence). The CDR3 extends over 13 amino acids. The CDR3 spells CARSSIPSDTQYF.

The CDR3 sequence is CASSLVLAQSSYNEQFF. V gene TRBV7-2 combines with J gene TRBJ2-1. This CDR3 has 17 residues. From germline, CDR1 is SGHTA and CDR2 FQGNSA.

V and J are TRBV18 and TRBJ2-7. Germline-derived CDR1 and CDR2 are KGHSH and LQKENI. The CDR3 consists of 15 residues. Here the CDR3 reads CASSPQGQSSYEQYF.

This chain joins TRBV11-2 and TRBJ2-3; the D call of TRBD2 rests on TCRdb alone, since no DNA is present to check it. Per germline, CDR1 SGHAT and CDR2 FQNNGV. CDR3 length: 16 residues. The CDR3 spells CASSHDSGRSTDTQYF.

The chain carries TRBV10-2 and TRBJ2-1. The length of the CDR3 is 15 residues. Germline values: CDR1 WSHSY, CDR2 SAAADI. The CDR3 protein is CASSESVSSYNEQFF.

V and J are TRBV5-6 and TRBJ2-3; TCRdb selects TRBD2, and the lack of DNA leaves this call unchecked. Germline loops: CDR1 SGHDT, CDR2 YYEEEE. The CDR3 is 16 residues long. The CDR3 is CASSPLVTRNTDTQYF.

The genes are TRBV20-1 and TRBJ1-3. The germline CDR1 and CDR2 sequences are DFQATT and SNEGSKA (reference sequence). The CDR3 spans 17 residues. CDR3 sequence: CSARDVLGPDSGNTIYF.

The chain has TRBV9 and TRBJ2-1; TCRdb calls TRBD2, which cannot be checked without DNA. From germline, CDR1 is SGDLS and CDR2 YYNGEE. This CDR3 spans 17 amino acids. CDR3 amino acids: CASSPGTSGSVNNEQFF.